The source of this TCR beta chain is a study of blood T cell repertoires in COVID-19. Overall study context: Acute and convalescent COVID-19 samples came from the United States, Italy and Spain. PBMCs, B-cell-depleted T cells, or T cells were the source of the cDNA or gDNA that made up the material.

The CDR3 spans 12 residues. Germline V gene sequence: CDR1 SEHNR, CDR2 FQNEAQ (reference sequence). With 3 bases removed from V and 7 bases from J, the gap between germline ends came to 7 bases. In the original analysis: The authors estimated nucleated cell counts from reference gene primer amplification. Assay used: immunoSEQ multiplex PCR; TCRdb lists only in-frame clones, some missing. V and J calls and clone size follow that table, whereas D and trimming were derived from the DNA. In the table there are about 150,000 clones, more than 75% of which are singletons. Patients in Seattle were enrolled during active infection, then followed longitudinally.

The clonotype was recovered from a woman in her fifties or sixties with COVID-19, enrolled during active disease. The sequencing input was peripheral blood. The J gene is TRBJ1-5, the V gene TRBV7-9; no clear D. The CDR3 DNA follows: TGTGCCAGCAGCTTCGAGGGCCAGCCCCAGCATTTT. It codes for CASSFEGQPQHF.